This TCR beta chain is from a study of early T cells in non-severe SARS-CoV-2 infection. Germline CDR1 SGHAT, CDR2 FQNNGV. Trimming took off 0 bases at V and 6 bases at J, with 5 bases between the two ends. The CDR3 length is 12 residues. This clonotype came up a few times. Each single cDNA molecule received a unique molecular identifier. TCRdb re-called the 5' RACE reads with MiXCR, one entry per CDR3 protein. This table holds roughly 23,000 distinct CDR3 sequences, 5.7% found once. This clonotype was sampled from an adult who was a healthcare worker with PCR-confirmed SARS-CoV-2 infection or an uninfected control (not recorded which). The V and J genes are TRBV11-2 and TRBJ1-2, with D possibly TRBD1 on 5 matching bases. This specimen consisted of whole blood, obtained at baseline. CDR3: CASSLEGDGYTF. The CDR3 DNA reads TGTGCCAGCAGCTTAGAGGGGGATGGCTACACCTTC.